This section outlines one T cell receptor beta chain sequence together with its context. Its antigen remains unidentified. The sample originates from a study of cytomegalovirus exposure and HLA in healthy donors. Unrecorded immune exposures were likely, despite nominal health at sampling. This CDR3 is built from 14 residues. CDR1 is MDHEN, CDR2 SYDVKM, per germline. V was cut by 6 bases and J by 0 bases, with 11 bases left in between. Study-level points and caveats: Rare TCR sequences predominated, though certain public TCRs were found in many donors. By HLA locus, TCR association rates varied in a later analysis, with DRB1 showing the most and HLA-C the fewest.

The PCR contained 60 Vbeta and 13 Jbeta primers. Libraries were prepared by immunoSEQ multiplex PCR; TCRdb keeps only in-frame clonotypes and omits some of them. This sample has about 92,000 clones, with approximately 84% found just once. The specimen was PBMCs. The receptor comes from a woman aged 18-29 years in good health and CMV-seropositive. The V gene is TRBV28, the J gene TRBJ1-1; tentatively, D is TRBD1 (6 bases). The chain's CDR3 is CASSETGVNTEAFF. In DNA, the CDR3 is TGTGCCAGCAGCGAGACAGGCGTGAACACTGAAGCTTTCTTT.